This paragraph covers one TCR beta chain sequence. As yet, its antigen is unknown. The data are from a study of blood T cells in healthy people across ages. General observations from the study: The long-lived group displayed more naive CD4+ cells, plus higher diversity, than the aged donors did.

For the second PCR, which ran for 7 to 11 cycles, a sample-barcoded 5' primer and a J-beta primer mix were used. TCRdb reprocessed the 5' RACE reads via MiXCR and lists one record per CDR3 protein. Of around 990,000 distinct CDR3 sequences listed, approximately 26% are singletons. There are 11 residues in the CDR3. CDR1 and CDR2 from the germline V gene are MDHEN and SYDVKM. Deletions cut 5 bases from V and 8 bases from J, with 9 bases between. The data were also submitted as part of a second study, on T cells of mothers and their children. That report notes: The yield was over 9 million TCR beta CDR3 reads from each mother and 2.5 million to 3.5 million from each child.

This chain uses TRBV28 with TRBJ1-2, with D possibly TRBD1 on 5 matching bases. Sequenced sample: blood. The TCR sequence derives from a girl aged 2-9 years in good health. Here the CDR3 DNA reads TGTGCCAGCAGTGCCCGGGGGGGCTACACCTTC. Protein product: CASSARGGYTF.